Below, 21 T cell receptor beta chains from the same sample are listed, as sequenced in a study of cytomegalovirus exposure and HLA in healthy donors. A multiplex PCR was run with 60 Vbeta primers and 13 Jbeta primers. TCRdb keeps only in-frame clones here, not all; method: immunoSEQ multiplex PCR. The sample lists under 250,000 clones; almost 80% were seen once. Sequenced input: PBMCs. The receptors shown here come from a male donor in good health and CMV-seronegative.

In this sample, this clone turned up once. DNA for the CDR3: TGTGCCAGCAGTTGGACAGGCGGTAGCAATCAGCCCCAGCATTTT. It specifies CASSWTGGSNQPQHF. The rearrangement joins TRBV27 to TRBJ1-5, with 7 bases identical to TRBD1. The CDR3 contains 15 residues. The germline V gene encodes CDR1 MNHEY and CDR2 SMNVEV (reference sequence). V was pared by 4 bases and J by 0 bases, with 3 bases of the junction left unmatched.

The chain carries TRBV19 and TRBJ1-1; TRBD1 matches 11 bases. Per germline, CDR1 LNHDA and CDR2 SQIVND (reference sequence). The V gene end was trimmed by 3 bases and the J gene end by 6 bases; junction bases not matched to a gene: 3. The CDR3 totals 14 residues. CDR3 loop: CASSILDRGPEAFF. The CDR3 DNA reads TGTGCCAGTAGTATTTTGGACAGGGGGCCTGAAGCTTTCTTT.

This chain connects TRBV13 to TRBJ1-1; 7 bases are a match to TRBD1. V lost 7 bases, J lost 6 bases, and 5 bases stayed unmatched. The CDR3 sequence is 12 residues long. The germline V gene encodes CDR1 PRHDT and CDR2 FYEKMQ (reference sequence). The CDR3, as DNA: TGTGCCAGCAAGGGGGCTGGGGCTGAAGCTTTCTTT. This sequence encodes CASKGAGAEAFF. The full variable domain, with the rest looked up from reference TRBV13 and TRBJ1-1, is AAGVIQSPRHLIKEKRETATLKCYPIPRHDTVYWYQQGPGQDPQFLISFYEKMQSDKGSIPDRFSAQQFSDYHSELNMSSLELGDSALYFCASKGAGAEAFFGQGTRLTVV.

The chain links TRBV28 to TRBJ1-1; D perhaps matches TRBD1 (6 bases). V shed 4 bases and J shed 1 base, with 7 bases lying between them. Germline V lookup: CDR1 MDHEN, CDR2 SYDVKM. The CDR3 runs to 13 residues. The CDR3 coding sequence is TGTGCCAGCAGTTACAGGGCGAACACTGAAGCTTTCTTT. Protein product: CASSYRANTEAFF.

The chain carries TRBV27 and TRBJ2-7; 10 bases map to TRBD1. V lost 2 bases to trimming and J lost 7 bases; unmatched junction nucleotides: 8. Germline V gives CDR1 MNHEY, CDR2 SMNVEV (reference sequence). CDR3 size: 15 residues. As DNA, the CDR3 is TGTGCCAGCAGTTTACTCGGGACAGGGGACTTGGAGCAGTACTTC. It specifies CASSLLGTGDLEQYF.

In DNA, the CDR3 is TGTGCCAGCAGTTCGCGGATGGACAGGGGGCTCAATGAGCAGTTCTTC. It codes for CASSSRMDRGLNEQFF. The chain employs TRBV27 and TRBJ2-1; TRBD1 aligns across 11 bases. The V and J ends lost 4 bases and 6 bases, in that order; junction bases with no gene match: 8. This CDR3 region has 16 residues. Germline CDR1 is MNHEY and CDR2 is SMNVEV (reference sequence).

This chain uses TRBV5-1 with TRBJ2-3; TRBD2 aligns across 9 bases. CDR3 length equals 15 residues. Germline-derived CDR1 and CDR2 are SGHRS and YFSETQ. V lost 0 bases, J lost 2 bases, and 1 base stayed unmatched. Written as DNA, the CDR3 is TGCGCCAGCAGCTTGGGACTAGCGGCCACAGATACGCAGTATTTT. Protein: CASSLGLAATDTQYF.

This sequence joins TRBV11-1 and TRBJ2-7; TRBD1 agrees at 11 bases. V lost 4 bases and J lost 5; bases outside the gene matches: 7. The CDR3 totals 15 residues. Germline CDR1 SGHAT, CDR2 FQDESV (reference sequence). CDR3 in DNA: TGTGCCAGCAGCTCCGGACAGGGGGCGGTGGACGAGCAGTACTTC. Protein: CASSSGQGAVDEQYF.

The CDR3: CASSDLRGSEQYF. DNA of the CDR3: TGTGCCAGCAGTGACCTGAGGGGGAGCGAGCAGTACTTC. The J gene is TRBJ2-7, the V gene TRBV6-1, with a tentative D call TRBD1 (6 bases). Looked up from germline, CDR1 is MNHNS and CDR2 is SASEGT. The CDR3 loop spans 13 amino acids. Trimming pared 3 bases from V and 6 bases from J, leaving 12 bases between.

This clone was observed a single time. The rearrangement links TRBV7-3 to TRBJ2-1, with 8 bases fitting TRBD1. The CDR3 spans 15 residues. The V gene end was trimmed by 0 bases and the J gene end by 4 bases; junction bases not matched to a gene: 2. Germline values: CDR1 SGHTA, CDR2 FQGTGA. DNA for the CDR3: TGTGCCAGCAGCTTAACGGGACAGGAATACAATGAGCAGTTCTTC. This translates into CASSLTGQEYNEQFF.

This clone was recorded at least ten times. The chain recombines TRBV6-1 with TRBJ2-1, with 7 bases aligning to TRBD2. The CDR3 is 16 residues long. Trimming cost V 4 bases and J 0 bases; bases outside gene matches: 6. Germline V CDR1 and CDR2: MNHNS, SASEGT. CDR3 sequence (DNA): TGTGCCAGCAGTGCCCTAGCGGAGAGCTCCTACAATGAGCAGTTCTTC. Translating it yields CASSALAESSYNEQFF.

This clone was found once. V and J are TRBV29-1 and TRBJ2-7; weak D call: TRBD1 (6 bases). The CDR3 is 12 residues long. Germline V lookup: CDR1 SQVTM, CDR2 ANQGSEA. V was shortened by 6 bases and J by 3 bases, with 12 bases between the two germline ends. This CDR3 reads CSVVEQGYEQYF. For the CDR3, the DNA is TGCAGCGTGGTGGAACAGGGCTACGAGCAGTACTTC.

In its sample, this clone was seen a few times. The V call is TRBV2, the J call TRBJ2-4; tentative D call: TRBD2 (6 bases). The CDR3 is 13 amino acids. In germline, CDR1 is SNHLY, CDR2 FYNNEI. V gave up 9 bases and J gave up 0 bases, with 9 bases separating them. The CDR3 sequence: CARSGLAKNIQYF. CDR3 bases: TGTGCCAGATCGGGACTAGCCAAAAACATTCAGTACTTC.

The CDR3 DNA sequence: TGTGCCAGCAGTACCTATACAGGGGTTAGCACAGATACGCAGTATTTT. Protein sequence: CASSTYTGVSTDTQYF. The chain has TRBV2 and TRBJ2-3; 7 bases agree with TRBD1. This CDR3 is built from 16 residues. Germline loops: CDR1 SNHLY, CDR2 FYNNEI. With 5 bases clipped from V and 0 bases from J, the junction kept 8 bases outside the gene matches.

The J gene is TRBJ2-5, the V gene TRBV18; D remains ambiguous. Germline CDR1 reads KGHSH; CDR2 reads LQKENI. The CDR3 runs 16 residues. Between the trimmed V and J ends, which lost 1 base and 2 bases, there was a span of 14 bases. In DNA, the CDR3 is TGTGCCAGCTCACCACAAAATGTCGGCGGACAAGAGACCCAGTACTTC. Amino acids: CASSPQNVGGQETQYF. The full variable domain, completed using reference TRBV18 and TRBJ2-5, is NAGVMQNPRHLVRRRGQEARLRCSPMKGHSHVYWYRQLPEEGLKFMVYLQKENIIDESGMPKERFSAEFPKEGPSILRIQQVVRGDSAAYFCASSPQNVGGQETQYFGPGTRLLVL.

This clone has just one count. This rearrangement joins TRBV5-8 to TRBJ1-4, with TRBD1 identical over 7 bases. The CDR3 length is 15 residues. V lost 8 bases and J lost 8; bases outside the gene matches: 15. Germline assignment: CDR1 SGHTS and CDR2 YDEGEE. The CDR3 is CASEVSQGLGEKLFF. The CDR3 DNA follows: TGTGCCAGTGAGGTGTCACAGGGGTTAGGGGAAAAACTGTTTTTT. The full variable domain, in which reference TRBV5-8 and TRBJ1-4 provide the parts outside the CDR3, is EAGVTQSPTHLIKTRGQQATLRCSPISGHTSVYWYQQALGLGLQFLLWYDEGEERNRGNFPPRFSGRQFPNYSSELNVNALELEDSALYLCASEVSQGLGEKLFFGSGTQLSVL.

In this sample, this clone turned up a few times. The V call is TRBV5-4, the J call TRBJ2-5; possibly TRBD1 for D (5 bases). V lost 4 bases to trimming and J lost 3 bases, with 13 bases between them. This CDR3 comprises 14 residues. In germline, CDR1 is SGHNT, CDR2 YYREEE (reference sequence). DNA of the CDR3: TGTGCCAGCAGCGCCACCCCAGGGAAAGAGACCCAGTACTTC. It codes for CASSATPGKETQYF.

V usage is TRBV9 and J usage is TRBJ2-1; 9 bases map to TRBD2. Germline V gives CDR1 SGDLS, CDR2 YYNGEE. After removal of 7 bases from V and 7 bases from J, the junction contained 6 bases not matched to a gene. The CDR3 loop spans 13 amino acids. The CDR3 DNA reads TGTGCCAGCTCCCTAGCGGGAAAAAATGAGCAGTTCTTC. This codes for CASSLAGKNEQFF. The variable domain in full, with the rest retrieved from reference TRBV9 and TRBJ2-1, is DSGVTQTPKHLITATGQRVTLRCSPRSGDLSVYWYQQSLDQGLQFLIQYYNGEERAKGNILERFSAQQFPDLHSELNLSSLELGDSALYFCASSLAGKNEQFFGPGTRLTVL.

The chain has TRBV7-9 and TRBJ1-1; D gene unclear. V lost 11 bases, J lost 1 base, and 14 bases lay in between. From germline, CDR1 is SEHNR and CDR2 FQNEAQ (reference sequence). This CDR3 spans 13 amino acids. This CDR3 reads CAVRVQRNTEAFF. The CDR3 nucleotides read TGTGCCGTCCGGGTCCAACGGAACACTGAAGCTTTCTTT.

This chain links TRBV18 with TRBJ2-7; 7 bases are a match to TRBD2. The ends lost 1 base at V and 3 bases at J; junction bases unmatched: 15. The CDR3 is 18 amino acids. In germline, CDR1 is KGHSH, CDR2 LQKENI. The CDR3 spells CASSPLRPSLAVNYEQYF. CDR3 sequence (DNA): TGTGCCAGCTCACCACTCCGCCCCTCTCTAGCGGTAAACTACGAGCAGTACTTC.

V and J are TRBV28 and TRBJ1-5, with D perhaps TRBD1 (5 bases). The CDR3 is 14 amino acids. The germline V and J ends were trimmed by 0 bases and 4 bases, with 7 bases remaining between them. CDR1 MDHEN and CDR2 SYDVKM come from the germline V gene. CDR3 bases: TGTGCCAGCAGTTTATGGCAGGGAAATCAGCCCCAGCATTTT. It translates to CASSLWQGNQPQHF.